The 23 T cell receptor beta chains given below trace back to one sample, sequenced in a study of cytomegalovirus exposure and HLA in healthy donors. The PCR contained 60 Vbeta and 13 Jbeta primers. The table came from immunoSEQ multiplex PCR; TCRdb's copy has only in-frame clones and leaves some out. The sample has 75,000 to 95,000 clones, under 80% seen once. Sample: PBMCs. These receptors were taken from a human donor in good health.

The chain joins TRBV4-1 to TRBJ2-7, with 9 bases identical to TRBD1. V shed 1 base and J 1 base; nucleotides not matched to a gene: 11. CDR1 and CDR2 from the germline V gene are MGHRA and YSYEKL. The length of the CDR3 is 18 residues. CDR3 sequence: CASSQGIGSGQGSYEQYF. CDR3 DNA: TGCGCCAGCAGCCAAGGCATAGGGAGCGGACAGGGGTCCTACGAGCAGTACTTC.

The rearrangement links TRBV29-1 to TRBJ1-2; D is ambiguous. From germline, CDR1 is SQVTM and CDR2 ANQGSEA. Trimming removed 4 bases at V and 4 bases at J, with 13 bases between. The length of the CDR3 is 13 residues. In DNA, the CDR3 is TGCAGCGTTGCCCCGACATTAAGCTATGGCTACACCTTC. Translation: CSVAPTLSYGYTF.

The chain carries TRBV5-1 and TRBJ1-2, with D possibly being TRBD1 (5 bases). The CDR3 totals 16 residues. V lost 6 bases and J 0 bases, leaving 18 bases between the germline ends. CDR1 is SGHRS and CDR2 is YFSETQ in the germline V gene. The CDR3 DNA reads TGCGCCAGCAAGGAGGGGCGCATGGAAGCTAACTATGGCTACACCTTC. Protein sequence: CASKEGRMEANYGYTF.

V is TRBV9 and J is TRBJ1-5; D remains ambiguous. The V end was cut by 0 bases, the J end by 2 bases, with 12 bases between. From germline, CDR1 is SGDLS and CDR2 YYNGEE. The CDR3 covers 16 residues. The CDR3 DNA reads TGTGCCAGCAGCGTAGGTCCGGGTCTAGGCAATCAGCCCCAGCATTTT. This translates into CASSVGPGLGNQPQHF. The full variable domain, its missing parts supplied by reference TRBV9 and TRBJ1-5, is DSGVTQTPKHLITATGQRVTLRCSPRSGDLSVYWYQQSLDQGLQFLIQYYNGEERAKGNILERFSAQQFPDLHSELNLSSLELGDSALYFCASSVGPGLGNQPQHFGDGTRLSIL.

This chain connects TRBV27 to TRBJ2-7; perhaps TRBD1 as D (6 bases). The CDR3 covers 14 residues. V was pared by 2 bases and J by 6 bases, with 14 bases between. In germline, CDR1 is MNHEY, CDR2 SMNVEV (reference sequence). DNA for the CDR3: TGTGCCAGCAGTTTACCAGGGGCCTTGAGCGAGCAGTACTTC. Translation gives CASSLPGALSEQYF.

This rearrangement joins TRBV2 to TRBJ2-3; D not certain. Trimming pared 7 bases from V and 0 bases from J, leaving 5 bases between. From germline, CDR1 is SNHLY and CDR2 FYNNEI. The CDR3 consists of 12 residues. The CDR3 sequence is CASTPSTDTQYF. CDR3 coding DNA: TGTGCCAGCACCCCTAGCACAGATACGCAGTATTTT. The entire variable domain, with the rest obtained from reference TRBV2 and TRBJ2-3, is as follows: EPEVTQTPSHQVTQMGQEVILRCVPISNHLYFYWYRQILGQKVEFLVSFYNNEISEKSEIFDDQFSVERPDGSNFTLKIRSTKLEDSAMYFCASTPSTDTQYFGPGTRLTVL.

The chain uses TRBV5-4 and TRBJ2-5, with 14 bases matching TRBD2. There are 16 residues in the CDR3. Unmatched junction bases numbered 7, after V lost 4 bases and J lost 5 bases. Germline assignment: CDR1 SGHNT and CDR2 YYREEE (reference sequence). CDR3 region: CASSTTSGGARETQYF. CDR3 DNA: TGTGCCAGCAGCACGACTAGCGGGGGGGCCCGGGAGACCCAGTACTTC.

The V and J genes are TRBV30 and TRBJ1-2, with 7 bases fitting TRBD1. The CDR3 covers 14 residues. V trimming: 8 bases; J trimming: 2 bases; junction bases outside the gene matches: 11. Looked up from germline, CDR1 is GTSNPN and CDR2 is SVGIG (reference sequence). CDR3 DNA sequence: TGTGCCGCACCAGGGGGACCACCGAACTATGGCTACACCTTC. Amino acid sequence: CAAPGGPPNYGYTF.

This chain joins TRBV7-7 and TRBJ2-1; D uncertain. Germline-derived CDR1 and CDR2 are SSHAT and FNYEAQ (reference sequence). Trimming shortened V by 5 bases and J by 2 bases, and 16 bases separated the two germline ends. The CDR3 spans 16 residues. CDR3 sequence (DNA): TGTGCCAGCAGCCCCAATCAGGCTAAAGCCTACAATGAGCAGTTCTTC. Its protein product is CASSPNQAKAYNEQFF. Full variable domain (remainder filled in from reference TRBV7-7 and TRBJ2-1): GAGVSQSPRYKVTKRGQDVTLRCDPISSHATLYWYQQALGQGPEFLTYFNYEAQPDKSGLPSDRFSAERPEGSISTLTIQRTEQRDSAMYRCASSPNQAKAYNEQFFGPGTRLTVL.

The V gene is TRBV7-8, the J gene TRBJ1-1, with D hard to call. The CDR3 is 16 residues long. Trimming stripped 0 bases from V and 0 bases from J, with 11 bases between. CDR1 and CDR2 (germline): SGHVS, FQNEAQ. CDR3 in amino acids: CASSLAREKMNTEAFF. The DNA for the CDR3 is TGTGCCAGCAGCTTAGCTAGGGAGAAGATGAACACTGAAGCTTTCTTT.

This clone appeared a single time. V usage is TRBV10-3 and J usage is TRBJ1-4; no reliable D call. Germline CDR1 reads ENHRY; CDR2 reads SYGVKD. V was pared by 4 bases and J by 0 bases, with 9 bases between. The CDR3 spans 15 residues. CDR3 in amino acids: CAISGSLTTNEKLFF. CDR3 sequence (DNA): TGTGCCATCAGTGGGTCACTGACAACTAATGAAAAACTGTTTTTT.

The V gene is TRBV7-8, the J gene TRBJ2-7; D unresolved. Trimming shortened V by 3 bases and J by 1 base, and 4 bases separated the two germline ends. CDR3 length: 12 amino acids. The germline gives CDR1 SGHVS, CDR2 FQNEAQ. CDR3 region: CASSFISYEQYF. The CDR3 DNA reads TGTGCCAGCAGCTTTATTTCCTACGAGCAGTACTTC.

The chain couples TRBV9 to TRBJ1-3; D perhaps matches TRBD1 (5 bases). Germline CDR1 and CDR2: SGDLS and YYNGEE. V dropped 3 bases and J dropped 0 bases, with 7 bases sitting between them. CDR3 length equals 14 residues. The CDR3 sequence is CASSGQLSGNTIYF. In DNA form, the CDR3 reads TGTGCCAGCAGCGGACAGCTCTCTGGAAACACCATATATTTT.

CDR3 DNA sequence: TGTGCCAGTAGCCGACTAGCGGGGGCCGGGAGCACCGGGGAGCTGTTTTTT. It yields the protein CASSRLAGAGSTGELFF. The chain is built from TRBV19 and TRBJ2-2; the match to TRBD2 covers 12 bases. V was clipped by 6 bases and J by 4 bases; unmatched bases: 9. The CDR3 sequence is 17 residues long. From germline, CDR1 is LNHDA and CDR2 SQIVND (reference sequence).

The chain combines TRBV6-7 with TRBJ1-2, with D hard to call. TRBV6-7 is flagged as an ORF with uncertain function. The CDR3 consists of 14 residues. V was trimmed by 0 bases and J by 5 bases, leaving 10 bases between them. CDR3 loop: CASSYSPRVYGYTF. CDR3 in DNA: TGTGCCAGCAGTTACTCCCCCCGAGTTTATGGCTACACCTTC.

V gene TRBV5-5 combines with J gene TRBJ1-1, with a possible D match to TRBD1 (6 bases). CDR3 length equals 15 residues. The germline V gene encodes CDR1 SGHKS and CDR2 YYEKEE (reference sequence). Between the trimmed V and J ends, which lost 1 base and 2 bases, there was a span of 12 bases. CDR3 DNA: TGTGCCAGCAGCTTGATGTGGACAGCAAACACTGAAGCTTTCTTT. Residues: CASSLMWTANTEAFF. The full variable domain, rest sourced from reference TRBV5-5 and TRBJ1-1, is DAGVTQSPTHLIKTRGQQVTLRCSPISGHKSVSWYQQVLGQGPQFIFQYYEKEERGRGNFPDRFSARQFPNYSSELNVNALLLGDSALYLCASSLMWTANTEAFFGQGTRLTVV.

The rearrangement joins TRBV15 to TRBJ2-4; TRBD1 agrees at 10 bases. Germline CDR1 LNHNV, CDR2 YYDKDF (reference sequence). This CDR3 has 15 amino acids. Trimming took 1 base from V and 9 from J; bases not matched to a gene: 6. DNA of the CDR3: TGTGCCACCAGCAGAGCCTGGACAGGGGGGAGCATTCAGTACTTC. Translation gives CATSRAWTGGSIQYF.

The chain joins TRBV7-6 to TRBJ1-1; tentative D call: TRBD1 (5 bases). Germline loops: CDR1 SGHVS, CDR2 FNYEAQ. This CDR3 contains 16 residues. Trimming pared 1 base from V and 0 bases from J, leaving 12 bases between. CDR3 amino acids: CASSLGHRILNTEAFF. In DNA form, the CDR3 reads TGTGCCAGCAGCTTAGGGCACAGGATTTTGAACACTGAAGCTTTCTTT.

The V gene is TRBV6-5, the J gene TRBJ2-1; D perhaps matches TRBD1 (5 bases). V was pared by 6 bases and J by 5 bases, with 11 bases between. The V gene's germline CDR1 is MNHEY and CDR2 SVGAGI. This CDR3 region has 13 residues. The CDR3 DNA sequence: TGTGCCAGCAGCCTTAGGGGCGACAATGAGCAGTTCTTC. This sequence encodes CASSLRGDNEQFF.

The V and J genes are TRBV4-1 and TRBJ2-5, with TRBD2 matching over 11 bases. Germline CDR1 and CDR2: MGHRA and YSYEKL. The CDR3 length is 16 residues. V lost 2 bases to trimming and J lost 4 bases; unmatched junction nucleotides: 6. CDR3 bases: TGCGCCAGCAGCCAAACTAGCGGGGGCGATAGAGAGACCCAGTACTTC. Amino acid sequence: CASSQTSGGDRETQYF.

The chain is built from TRBV7-2 and TRBJ2-7, with 11 bases identical to TRBD1. J was trimmed by 3 bases and V by 2 bases; bases with no gene match: 6. Per germline, CDR1 SGHTA and CDR2 FQGNSA. The CDR3 length is 16 residues. CDR3 sequence reads: CASSLSSGQGVYEQYF. The CDR3 DNA reads as TGTGCCAGCAGCTTAAGTTCGGGACAGGGGGTCTACGAGCAGTACTTC.

This clone occurred a few times. This chain links TRBV5-1 with TRBJ1-5, with 7 bases fitting TRBD1. The junction had 6 bases not matched to a gene; V was cut back by 6 bases and J by 6 bases. Germline CDR1 reads SGHRS; CDR2 reads YFSETQ. The CDR3 has 13 residues. The CDR3, as DNA: TGCGCCAGCATCCGACAGGGCAGTCAGCCCCAGCATTTT. This gives the protein CASIRQGSQPQHF.

V and J are TRBV28 and TRBJ1-1; D unclear. The V end was cut by 2 bases, the J end by 1 base, with 8 bases between. Germline V gives CDR1 MDHEN, CDR2 SYDVKM. The CDR3 loop spans 14 amino acids. Written as DNA, the CDR3 is TGTGCCAGCAGTTTAAGGGCGGGGAACACTGAAGCTTTCTTT. This encodes CASSLRAGNTEAFF. Full variable domain (rest looked up from reference TRBV28 and TRBJ1-1): DVKVTQSSRYLVKRTGEKVFLECVQDMDHENMFWYRQDPGLGLRLIYFSYDVKMKEKGDIPEGYSVSREKKERFSLILESASTNQTSMYLCASSLRAGNTEAFFGQGTRLTVV.